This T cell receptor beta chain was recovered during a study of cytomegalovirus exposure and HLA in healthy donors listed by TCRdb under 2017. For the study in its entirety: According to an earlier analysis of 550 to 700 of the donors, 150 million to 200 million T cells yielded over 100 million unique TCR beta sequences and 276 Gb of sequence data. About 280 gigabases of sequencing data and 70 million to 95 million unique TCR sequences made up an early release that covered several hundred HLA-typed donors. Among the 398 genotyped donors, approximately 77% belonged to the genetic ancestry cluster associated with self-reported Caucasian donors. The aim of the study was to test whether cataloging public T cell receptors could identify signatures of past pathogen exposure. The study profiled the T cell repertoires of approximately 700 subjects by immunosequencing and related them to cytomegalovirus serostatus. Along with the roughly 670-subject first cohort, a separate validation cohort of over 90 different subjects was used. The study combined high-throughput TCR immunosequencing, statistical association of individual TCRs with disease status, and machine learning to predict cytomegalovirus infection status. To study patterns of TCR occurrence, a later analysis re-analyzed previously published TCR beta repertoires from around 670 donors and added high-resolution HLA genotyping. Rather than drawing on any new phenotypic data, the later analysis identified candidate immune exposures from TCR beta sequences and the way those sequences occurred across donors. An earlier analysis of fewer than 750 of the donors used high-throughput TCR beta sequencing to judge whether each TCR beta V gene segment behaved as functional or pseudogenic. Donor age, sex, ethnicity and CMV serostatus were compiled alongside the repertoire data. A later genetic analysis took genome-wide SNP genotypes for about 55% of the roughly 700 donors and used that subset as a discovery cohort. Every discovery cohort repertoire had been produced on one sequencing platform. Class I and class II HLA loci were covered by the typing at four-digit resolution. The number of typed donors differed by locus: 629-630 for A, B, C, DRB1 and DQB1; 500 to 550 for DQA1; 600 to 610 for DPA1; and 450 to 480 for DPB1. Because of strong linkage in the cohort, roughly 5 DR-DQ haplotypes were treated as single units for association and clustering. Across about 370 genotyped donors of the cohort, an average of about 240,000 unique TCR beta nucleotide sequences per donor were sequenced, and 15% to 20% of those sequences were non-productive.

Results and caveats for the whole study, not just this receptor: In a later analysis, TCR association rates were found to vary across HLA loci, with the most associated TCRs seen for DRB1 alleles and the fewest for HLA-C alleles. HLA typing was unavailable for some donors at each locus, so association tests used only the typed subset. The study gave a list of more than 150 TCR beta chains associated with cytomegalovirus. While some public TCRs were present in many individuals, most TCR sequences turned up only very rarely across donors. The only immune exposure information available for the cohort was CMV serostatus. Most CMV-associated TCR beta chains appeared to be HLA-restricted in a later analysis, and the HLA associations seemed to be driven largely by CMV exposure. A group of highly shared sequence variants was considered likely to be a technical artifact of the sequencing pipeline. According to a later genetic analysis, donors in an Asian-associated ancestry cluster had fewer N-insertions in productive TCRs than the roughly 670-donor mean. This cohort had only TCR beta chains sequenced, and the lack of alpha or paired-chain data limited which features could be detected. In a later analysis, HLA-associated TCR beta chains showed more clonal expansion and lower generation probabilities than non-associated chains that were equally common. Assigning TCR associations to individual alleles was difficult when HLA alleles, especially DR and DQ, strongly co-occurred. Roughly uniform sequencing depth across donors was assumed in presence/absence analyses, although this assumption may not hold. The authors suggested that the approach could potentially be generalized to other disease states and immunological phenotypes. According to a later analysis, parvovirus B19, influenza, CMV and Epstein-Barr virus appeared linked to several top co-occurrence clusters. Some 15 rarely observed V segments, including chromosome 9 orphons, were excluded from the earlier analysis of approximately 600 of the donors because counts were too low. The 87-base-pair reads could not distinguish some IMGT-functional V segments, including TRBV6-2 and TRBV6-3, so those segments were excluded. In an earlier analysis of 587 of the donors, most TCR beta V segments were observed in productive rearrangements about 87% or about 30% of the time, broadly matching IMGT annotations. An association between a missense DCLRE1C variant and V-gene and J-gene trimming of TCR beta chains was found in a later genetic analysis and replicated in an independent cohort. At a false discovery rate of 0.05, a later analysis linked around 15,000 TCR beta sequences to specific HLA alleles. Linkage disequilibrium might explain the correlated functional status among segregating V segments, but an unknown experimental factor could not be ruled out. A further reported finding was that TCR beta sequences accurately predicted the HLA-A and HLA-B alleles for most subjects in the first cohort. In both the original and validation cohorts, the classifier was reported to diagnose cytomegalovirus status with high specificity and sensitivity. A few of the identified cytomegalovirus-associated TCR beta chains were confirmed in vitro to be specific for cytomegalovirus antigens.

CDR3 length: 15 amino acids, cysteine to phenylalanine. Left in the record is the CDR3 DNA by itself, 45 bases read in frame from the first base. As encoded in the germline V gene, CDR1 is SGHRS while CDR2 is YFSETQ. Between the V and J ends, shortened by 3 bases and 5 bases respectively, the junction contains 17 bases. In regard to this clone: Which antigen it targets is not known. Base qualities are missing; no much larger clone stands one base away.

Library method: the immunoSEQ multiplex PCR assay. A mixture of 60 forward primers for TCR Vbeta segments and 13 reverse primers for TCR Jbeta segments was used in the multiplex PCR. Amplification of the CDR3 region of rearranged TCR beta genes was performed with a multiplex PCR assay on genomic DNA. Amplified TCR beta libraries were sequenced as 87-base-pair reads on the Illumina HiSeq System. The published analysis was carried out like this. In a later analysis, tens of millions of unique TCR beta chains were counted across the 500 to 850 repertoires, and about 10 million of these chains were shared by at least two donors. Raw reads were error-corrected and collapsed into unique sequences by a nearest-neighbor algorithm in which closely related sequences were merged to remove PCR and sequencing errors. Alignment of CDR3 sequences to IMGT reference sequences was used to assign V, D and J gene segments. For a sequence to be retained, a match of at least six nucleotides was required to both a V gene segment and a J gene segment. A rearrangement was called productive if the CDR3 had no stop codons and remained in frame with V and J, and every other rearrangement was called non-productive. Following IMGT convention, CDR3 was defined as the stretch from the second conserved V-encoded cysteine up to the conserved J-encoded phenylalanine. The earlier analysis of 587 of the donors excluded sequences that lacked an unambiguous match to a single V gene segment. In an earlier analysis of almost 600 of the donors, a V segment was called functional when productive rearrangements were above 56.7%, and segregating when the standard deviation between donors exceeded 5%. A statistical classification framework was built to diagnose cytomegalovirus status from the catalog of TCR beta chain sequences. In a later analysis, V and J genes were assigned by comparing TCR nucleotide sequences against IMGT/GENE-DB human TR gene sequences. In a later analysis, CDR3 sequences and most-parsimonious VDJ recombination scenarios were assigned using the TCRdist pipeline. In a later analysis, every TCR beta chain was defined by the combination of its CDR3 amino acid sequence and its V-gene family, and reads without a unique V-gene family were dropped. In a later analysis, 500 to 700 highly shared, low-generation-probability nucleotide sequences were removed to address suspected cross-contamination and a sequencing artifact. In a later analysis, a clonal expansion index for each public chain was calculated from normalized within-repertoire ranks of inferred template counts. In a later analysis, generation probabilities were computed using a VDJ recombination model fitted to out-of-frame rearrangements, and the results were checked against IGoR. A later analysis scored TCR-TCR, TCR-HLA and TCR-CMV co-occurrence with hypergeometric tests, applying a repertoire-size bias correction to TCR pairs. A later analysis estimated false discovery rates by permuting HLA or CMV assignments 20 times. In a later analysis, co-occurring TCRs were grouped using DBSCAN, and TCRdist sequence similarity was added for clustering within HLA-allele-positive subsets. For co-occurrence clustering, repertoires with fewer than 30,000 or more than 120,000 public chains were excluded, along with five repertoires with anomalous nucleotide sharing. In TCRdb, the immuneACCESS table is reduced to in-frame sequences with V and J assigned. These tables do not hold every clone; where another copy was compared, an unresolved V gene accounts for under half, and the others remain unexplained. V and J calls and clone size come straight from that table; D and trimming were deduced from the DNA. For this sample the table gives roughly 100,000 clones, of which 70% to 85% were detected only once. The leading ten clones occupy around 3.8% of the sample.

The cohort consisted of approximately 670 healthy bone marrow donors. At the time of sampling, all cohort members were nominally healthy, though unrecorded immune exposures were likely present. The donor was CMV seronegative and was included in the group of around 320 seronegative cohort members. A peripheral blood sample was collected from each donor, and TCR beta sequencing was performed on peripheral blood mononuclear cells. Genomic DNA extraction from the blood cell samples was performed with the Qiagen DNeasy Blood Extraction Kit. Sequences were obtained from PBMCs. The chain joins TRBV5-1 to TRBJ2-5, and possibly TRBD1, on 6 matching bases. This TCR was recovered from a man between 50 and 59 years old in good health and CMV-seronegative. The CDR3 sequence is CASSWLQGSSETQYF. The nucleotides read TGCGCCAGCAGCTGGTTACAGGGAAGTAGCGAGACCCAGTACTTC.